This TCR beta chain is drawn from a study of OX40 agonist ivuxolimab in advanced cancers. Overall study context: Partial responses were seen in three patients, one with hepatocellular carcinoma and two with cutaneous melanoma.

Study-level findings and limits: Researchers report that CD8+ T cells had, on average, more expanded clones than CD4+.

Germline CDR1 and CDR2: MNHEY and SVGAGI. The V gene lost 8 bases and the J gene lost 1 base, with 11 bases spanning the gap. CDR3 length: 13 residues. Profiled with immunoSEQ multiplex PCR; TCRdb holds only in-frame clones, not every one. Here the sample spans 50,000 to 75,000 clones, 70% to 90% being singletons. As for this clone: Its specificity is unknown.

The TCR comes from an adult with an advanced solid tumor such as melanoma, head and neck, liver or kidney cancer. Sequencing was performed on CD4+ or CD8+ T cells sorted from blood, taken in a trial of the OX40 agonist ivuxolimab. The gene calls are TRBV6-5 and TRBJ1-2; perhaps TRBD1 as D (5 bases). The CDR3 is CASGSGFNYGYTF. The CDR3 DNA follows: TGTGCCAGCGGATCAGGGTTTAACTATGGCTACACCTTC.